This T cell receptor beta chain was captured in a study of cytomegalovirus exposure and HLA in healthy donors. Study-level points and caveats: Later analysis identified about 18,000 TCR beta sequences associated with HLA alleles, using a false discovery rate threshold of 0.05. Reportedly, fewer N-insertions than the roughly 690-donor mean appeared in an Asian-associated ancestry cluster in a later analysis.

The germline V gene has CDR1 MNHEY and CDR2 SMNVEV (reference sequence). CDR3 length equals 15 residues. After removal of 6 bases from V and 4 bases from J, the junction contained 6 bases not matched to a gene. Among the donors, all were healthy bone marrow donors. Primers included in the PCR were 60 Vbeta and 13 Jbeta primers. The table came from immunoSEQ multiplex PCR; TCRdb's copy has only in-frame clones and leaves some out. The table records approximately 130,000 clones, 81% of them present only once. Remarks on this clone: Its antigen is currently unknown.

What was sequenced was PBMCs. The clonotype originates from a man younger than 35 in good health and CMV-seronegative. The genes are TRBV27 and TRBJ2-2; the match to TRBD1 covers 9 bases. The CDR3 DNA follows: TGTGCCAGCAGAACCGGGACAGGGAGCACCGGGGAGCTGTTTTTT. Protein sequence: CASRTGTGSTGELFF.